The entry below gives a single T cell receptor (beta chain) sequence along with its context. This clonotype was recorded a few times. The antigen this receptor binds is unknown. The record has no base qualities; no much larger clone is one base away. The CDR1 and CDR2 encoded by the germline V gene are SGHVS and FQNEAQ. The CDR3, cysteine through phenylalanine, is 15 amino acids long. Here the CDR3 DNA is all that survives: 45 bases in frame from base 1. V drops 5 bases and J drops 4 bases, leaving 17 bases in between. These data belong to a study of early T cells in non-severe SARS-CoV-2 infection (dated by TCRdb to the early 2020s). Study-wide context: Bulk RNA from unsorted whole blood was used for TCR sequencing, so alpha and beta chains could not be paired. Overall study results and their limits: Matching against VDJdb was skewed toward anti-spike CD8 responses, likely underestimated virus-specific expansions, and missed private and CD4 specificities.

Libraries were constructed by 5' RACE. The sample was run on a NextSeq 500. To correct for sequencing error and PCR bias, the TCR library protocol tagged individual cDNA molecules with unique molecular identifiers. TCR alpha and beta chains were both sequenced, and the abundances of alpha and beta sequences in each sample were closely correlated with each other. As for the original processing: V gene, J gene and CDR3 annotation of TCR sequences was performed with Decombinator V4. TCRs were defined as expanded if a significant change between any two time points was detected under a Poisson model with p below 0.0001. TCR abundances were normalised to the total number of TCRs sequenced per sample and were expressed as counts per million. TRAV1-2 paired with TRAJ12, TRAJ20 or TRAJ33 defined MAIT TCRs, while TRAV10 paired with TRAJ18 defined iNKT TCRs. VDJdb, accessed 1 November 2021, was searched for CMV, EBV and SARS-CoV-2 annotated TCRs, excluding TCRs annotated for multiple antigens. TCRdb ran its own pipeline on the public reads, namely fastp trimming at Q25 and MiXCR clone calling, and kept in-frame beta chains. Every CDR3 protein is listed once, alongside the most common genes and DNA of its rows. The V and J calls and clone size are TCRdb's, not the authors'. In all, the sample holds under 50,000 distinct CDR3 sequences, and 4% to 5% of those were seen once. About 6% of the sample goes to the ten largest clones.

The study was a case-control design nested within a healthcare worker cohort in London, UK, with weekly nasopharyngeal swab PCR tests and blood sampling. Healthcare workers were recruited during the week of the UK lockdown, between 23 and 31 March 2020, and followed weekly for up to about 15 weeks. The sequenced sample consisted of whole blood. The sequence came from an adult who was a healthcare worker with PCR-confirmed SARS-CoV-2 infection or an uninfected control (not recorded which). The V and J segments used are TRBV7-8 and TRBJ1-2; tentative D gene TRBD1, with 6 bases matching. The CDR3 reads as follows: CASSRGQRTFYGYTF. The nucleotides read TGTGCCAGCAGCCGCGGACAGCGAACCTTCTATGGCTACACCTTC.